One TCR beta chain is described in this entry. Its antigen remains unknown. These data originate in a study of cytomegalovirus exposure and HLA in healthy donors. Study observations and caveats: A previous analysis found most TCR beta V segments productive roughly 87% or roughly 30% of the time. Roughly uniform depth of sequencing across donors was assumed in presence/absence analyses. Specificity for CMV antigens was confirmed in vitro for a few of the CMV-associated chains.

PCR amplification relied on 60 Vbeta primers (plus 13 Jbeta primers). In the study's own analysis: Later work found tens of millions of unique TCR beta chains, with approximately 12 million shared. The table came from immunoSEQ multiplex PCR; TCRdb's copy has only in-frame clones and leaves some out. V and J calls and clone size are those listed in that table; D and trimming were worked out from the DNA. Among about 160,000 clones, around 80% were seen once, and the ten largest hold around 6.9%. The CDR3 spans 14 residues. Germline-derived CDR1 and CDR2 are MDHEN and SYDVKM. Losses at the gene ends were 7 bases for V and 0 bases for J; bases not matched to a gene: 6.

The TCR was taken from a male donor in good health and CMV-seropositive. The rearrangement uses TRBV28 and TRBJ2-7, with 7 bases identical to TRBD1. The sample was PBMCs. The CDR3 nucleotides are TGTGCCAGCATCCTGACAGGGAACTCCTACGAGCAGTACTTC. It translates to CASILTGNSYEQYF. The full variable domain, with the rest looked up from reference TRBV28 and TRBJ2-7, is DVKVTQSSRYLVKRTGEKVFLECVQDMDHENMFWYRQDPGLGLRLIYFSYDVKMKEKGDIPEGYSVSREKKERFSLILESASTNQTSMYLCASILTGNSYEQYFGPGTRLTVT.